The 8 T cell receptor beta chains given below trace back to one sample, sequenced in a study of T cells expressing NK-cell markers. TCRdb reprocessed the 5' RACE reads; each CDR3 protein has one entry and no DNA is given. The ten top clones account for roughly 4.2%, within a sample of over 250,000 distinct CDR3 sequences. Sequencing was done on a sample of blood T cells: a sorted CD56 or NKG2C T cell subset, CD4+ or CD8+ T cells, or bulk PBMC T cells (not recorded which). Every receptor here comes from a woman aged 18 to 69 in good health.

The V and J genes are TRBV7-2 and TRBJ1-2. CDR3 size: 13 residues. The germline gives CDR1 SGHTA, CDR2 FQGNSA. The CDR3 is CASSLNSNYGYTF.

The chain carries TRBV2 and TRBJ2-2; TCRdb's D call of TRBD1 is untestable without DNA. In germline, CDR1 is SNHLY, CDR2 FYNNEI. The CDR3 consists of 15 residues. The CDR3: CASKRGGPNTGELFF.

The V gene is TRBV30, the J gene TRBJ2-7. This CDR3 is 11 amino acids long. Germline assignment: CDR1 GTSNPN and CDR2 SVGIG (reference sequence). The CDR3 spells CAVGRPYEQYF.

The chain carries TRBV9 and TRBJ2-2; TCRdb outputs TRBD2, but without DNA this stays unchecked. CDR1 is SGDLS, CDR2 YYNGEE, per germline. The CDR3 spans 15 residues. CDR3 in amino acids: CASSASGRDTGELFF.

CDR3 amino acids: CASRETWDEQFF. This rearrangement joins TRBV5-1 to TRBJ2-1. This CDR3 contains 12 residues. CDR1 is SGHRS and CDR2 is YFSETQ in the germline V gene.

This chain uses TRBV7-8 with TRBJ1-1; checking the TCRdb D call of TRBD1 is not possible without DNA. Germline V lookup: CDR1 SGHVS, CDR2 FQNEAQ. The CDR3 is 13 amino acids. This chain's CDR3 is CASYWGLNTEAFF.

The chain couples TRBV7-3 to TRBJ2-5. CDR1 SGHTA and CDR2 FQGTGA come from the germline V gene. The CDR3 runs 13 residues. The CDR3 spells CASSLIQQETQYF. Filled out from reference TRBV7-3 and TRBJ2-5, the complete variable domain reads GAGVSQTPSNKVTEKGKYVELRCDPISGHTALYWYRQSLGQGPEFLIYFQGTGAADDSGLPNDRFFAVRPEGSVSTLKIQRTERGDSAVYLCASSLIQQETQYFGPGTRLLVL.

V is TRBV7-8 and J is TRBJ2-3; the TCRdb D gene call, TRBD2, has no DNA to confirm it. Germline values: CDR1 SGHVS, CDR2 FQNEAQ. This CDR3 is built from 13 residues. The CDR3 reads CASSSRRLHTQYF.